This T cell receptor beta chain was sequenced during a study of response to subunit inactivated influenza vaccine. Germline CDR1 LGHDT, CDR2 YNNKEL (reference sequence). CDR3 size: 11 residues. V was clipped by 4 bases and J by 9 bases; unmatched bases: 0. TCRdb recomputed calls from the RT-PCR reads with MiXCR, one row per CDR3 protein. In the table there are 860,000 or so distinct CDR3 sequences, approximately 22% of which are singletons. The origin of this receptor is a man in his fifties who received an inactivated influenza vaccine. V usage is TRBV3-1 and J usage is TRBJ2-4; 7 nucleotides align to TRBD1. The material was PBMCs from blood, obtained roughly 5 days after vaccination. The DNA for the CDR3 is TGTGCCAGCAGCCCAGGGGGCATTCAGTACTTC. The encoded protein is CASSPGGIQYF.